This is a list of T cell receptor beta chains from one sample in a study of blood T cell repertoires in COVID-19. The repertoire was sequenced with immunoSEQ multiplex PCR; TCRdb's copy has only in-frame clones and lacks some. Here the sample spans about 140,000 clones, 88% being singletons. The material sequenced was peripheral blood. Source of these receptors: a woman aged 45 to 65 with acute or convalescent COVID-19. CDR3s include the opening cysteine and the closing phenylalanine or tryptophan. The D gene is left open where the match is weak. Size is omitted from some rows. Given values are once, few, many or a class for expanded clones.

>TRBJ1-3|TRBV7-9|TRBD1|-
TGTGCCAGCAGCGCTCCGGGACAGGTATCAAACACCATATATTTT
CASSAPGQVSNTIYF
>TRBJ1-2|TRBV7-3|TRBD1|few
TGTGCCAGCAGCTTACAGGGGGATGGTGGCTACACCTTC
CASSLQGDGGYTF
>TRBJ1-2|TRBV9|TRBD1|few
TGTGCCAGCAGCCCCACGACAGGGATAAATGGCTACACCTTC
CASSPTTGINGYTF
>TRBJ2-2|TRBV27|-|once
TGTGCCAGCAGTCCCCGCGGGTGGGGGCACGGCAACACCGGGGAGCTGTTTTTT
CASSPRGWGHGNTGELFF
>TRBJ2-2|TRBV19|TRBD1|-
TGTGCCAGTAGTACATACGGGACAGGGAACACCGGGGAGCTGTTTTTT
CASSTYGTGNTGELFF
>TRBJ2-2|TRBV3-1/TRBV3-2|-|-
TGTGCCAGCAGCCCGCGGGATCTAGGCCCCGGGGAGCTGTTTTTT
CASSPRDLGPGELFF
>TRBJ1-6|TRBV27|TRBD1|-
TGTGCCAGCAGTATGCGGACAGGGGTTTACAATTCACCCCTCCACTTT
CASSMRTGVYNSPLHF
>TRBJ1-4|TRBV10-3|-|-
TGTGCCATCACGGAGGGGCCTAATGAAAAACTGTTTTTT
CAITEGPNEKLFF
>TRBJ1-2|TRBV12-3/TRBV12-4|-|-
TGTGCCAGCAGTTTCGGAGGACCATCCCGCTACACCTTC
CASSFGGPSRYTF
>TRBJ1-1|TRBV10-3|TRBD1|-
TGTGCCATCAGTTCCGGGACAGGGGGCGCTGGAGTAACTGAAGCTTTCTTT
CAISSGTGGAGVTEAFF
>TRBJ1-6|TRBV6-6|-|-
TGTGCCAGCAGTTACTCGGAGGGCAATTCACCCCTCCACTTT
CASSYSEGNSPLHF
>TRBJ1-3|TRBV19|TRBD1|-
TGTGCCAGTAGTATAGGGGACAGCTCTGGAAACACCATATATTTT
CASSIGDSSGNTIYF
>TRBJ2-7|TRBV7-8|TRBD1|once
TGTGCCAGCAGCTTAGCGGGGGACAGTATATACGAGCAGTACTTC
CASSLAGDSIYEQYF
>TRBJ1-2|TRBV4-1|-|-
TGCGCCAGCAGCGAGAAGGGCACCGGGGGTATCTATGGCTACACCTTC
CASSEKGTGGIYGYTF
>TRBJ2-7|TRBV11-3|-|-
TGTGCCAGCAGCTTGGGAGAGGTCTACGAGCAGTACTTC
CASSLGEVYEQYF
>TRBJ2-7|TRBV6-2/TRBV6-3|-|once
TGTGCCAGCAGCCACGATCGTACCTACTACGAGCAGTACTTC
CASSHDRTYYEQYF
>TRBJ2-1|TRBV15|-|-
TGTGCCACCAGCAGAGATCACAGTGAGCAGTTCTTC
CATSRDHSEQFF
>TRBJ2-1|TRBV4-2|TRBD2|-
TGTGCCAGCAGCTATGGACCGGGACTAGCGGGCAATGAGCAGTTCTTC
CASSYGPGLAGNEQFF
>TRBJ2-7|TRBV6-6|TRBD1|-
TGTGCCAGCAGTTACCCTTTCGGGACAGGCTACGAGCAGTACTTC
CASSYPFGTGYEQYF
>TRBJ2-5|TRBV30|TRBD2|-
TGTGCCTGGAGTAGCGGGGCCCGAGACCAGTACTTC
CAWSSGARDQYF
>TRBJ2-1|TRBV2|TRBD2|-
TGTGCCAGCCGTCAGAGCGGGAGTAGACACAATGAGCAGTTCTTC
CASRQSGSRHNEQFF
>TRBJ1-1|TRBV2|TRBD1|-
TGTGCCAGCGGAGGAGGGACAGTAAACACTGAAGCTTTCTTT
CASGGGTVNTEAFF
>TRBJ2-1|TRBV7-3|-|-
TGTGCCAGCAGCTTATGGAGCGGTGAGCAGTTCTTC
CASSLWSGEQFF
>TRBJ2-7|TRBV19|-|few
TGTGCCAGTAGTGCTTGGTGGAGGGATGGCTACGAGCAGTACTTC
CASSAWWRDGYEQYF
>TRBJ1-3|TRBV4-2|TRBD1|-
TGTGCCAGCAGCCAAGAAAGAACAGGGGGCTCGAACACCATATATTTT
CASSQERTGGSNTIYF
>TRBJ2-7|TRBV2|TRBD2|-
TGTGCCAGCAGCCGGGGGGATCCCTACTCCTACGAGCAGTACTTC
CASSRGDPYSYEQYF
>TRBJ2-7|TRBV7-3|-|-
TGTGCCAGCAGCTCAGGCAGGGTAAGCTCCTACGAGCAGTACTTC
CASSSGRVSSYEQYF
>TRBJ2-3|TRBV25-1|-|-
TGTGCCAGCAGTGGCATAGGGGGAGTAACAGATACGCAGTATTTT
CASSGIGGVTDTQYF
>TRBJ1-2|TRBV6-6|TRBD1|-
TGTGCCAGCAGTTCGACAGGGGATACGAGGGTTGGCTACACCTTC
CASSSTGDTRVGYTF
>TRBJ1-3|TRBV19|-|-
TGTGCCTCCGCGGGCAATGGAAACACCATATATTTT
CASAGNGNTIYF
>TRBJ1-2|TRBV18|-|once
TGTGCCAGCTCACCACCTTTACACACTACTTGGAGCTATGGCTACACCTTC
CASSPPLHTTWSYGYTF
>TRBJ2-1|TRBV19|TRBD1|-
TGTGCCAGTAGTATTAAGGGACAGGGTTTCTATGAGCAGTTCTTC
CASSIKGQGFYEQFF
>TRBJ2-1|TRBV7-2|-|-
TGTGCCAGCAGCTTAGTAGCGGACCGCAATGAGCAGTTCTTC
CASSLVADRNEQFF
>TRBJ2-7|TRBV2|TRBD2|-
TGTGCCAGCCGACCGGGACTAGCGGGAGTAAGGGTTTACGAGCAGTACTTC
CASRPGLAGVRVYEQYF
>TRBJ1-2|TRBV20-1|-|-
TGCAGTGCTAGTCAGGTGCTGGGCTACACCTTC
CSASQVLGYTF
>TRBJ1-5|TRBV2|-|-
TGTGCCAGCAGCCCAGGGGCAACCTTGAGCAATCAGCCCCAGCATTTT
CASSPGATLSNQPQHF
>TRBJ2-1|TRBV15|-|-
TGTGCCACCAGCAGCCCCAACGGTGAGCAGTTCTTC
CATSSPNGEQFF
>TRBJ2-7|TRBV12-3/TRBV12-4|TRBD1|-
TGTGCCAGCAGTCACCGGGACAGGGGCGAGCAGTACTTC
CASSHRDRGEQYF
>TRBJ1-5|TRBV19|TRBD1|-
TGTGCCAGTAGTACCTACGGGACAGTTAGCAATCAGCCCCAGCATTTT
CASSTYGTVSNQPQHF
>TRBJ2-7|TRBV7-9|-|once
TGTGCCAGCAGCGTCGACAGGCTCTCCTACGAGCAGTACTTC
CASSVDRLSYEQYF